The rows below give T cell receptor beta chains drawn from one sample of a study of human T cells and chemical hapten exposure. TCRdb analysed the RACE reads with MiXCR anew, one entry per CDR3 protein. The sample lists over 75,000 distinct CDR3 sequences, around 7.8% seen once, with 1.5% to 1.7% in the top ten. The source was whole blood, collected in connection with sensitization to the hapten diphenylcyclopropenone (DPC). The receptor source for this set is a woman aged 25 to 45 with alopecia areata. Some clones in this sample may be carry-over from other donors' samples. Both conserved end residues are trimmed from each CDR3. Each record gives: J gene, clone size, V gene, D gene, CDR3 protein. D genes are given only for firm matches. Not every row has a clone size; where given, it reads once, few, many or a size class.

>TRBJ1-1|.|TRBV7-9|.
ASSLAKIPEAF
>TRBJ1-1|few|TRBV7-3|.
ASSAGPGNTEAF
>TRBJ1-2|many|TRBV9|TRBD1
ASSEDRQPDYGYT
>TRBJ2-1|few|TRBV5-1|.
ASSFGGTANNEQF
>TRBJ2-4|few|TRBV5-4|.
ASSLEIAKNIQY
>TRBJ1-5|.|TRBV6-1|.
AAQGGNQPQN
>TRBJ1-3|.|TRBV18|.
ASSPPSVLLGNTIY
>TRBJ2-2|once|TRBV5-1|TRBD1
ASSQLTGARRNTGELF
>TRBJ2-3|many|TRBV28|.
ASSFDGGTDTQY
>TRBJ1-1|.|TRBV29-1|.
SVGLQGGAF
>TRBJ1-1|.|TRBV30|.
AWSVGGGTEAF
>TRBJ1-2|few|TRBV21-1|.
ASSKVRREGLDSGYT
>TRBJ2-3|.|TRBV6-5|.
ASSYYDSRGNTDTQY
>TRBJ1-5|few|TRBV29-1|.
SVEENRNQPQH
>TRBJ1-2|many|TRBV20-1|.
SARVPRGVRGSYGYT
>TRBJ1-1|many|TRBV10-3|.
AIMWKVGAEAF
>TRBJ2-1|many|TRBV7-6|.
ASSLAAPGQGNKF
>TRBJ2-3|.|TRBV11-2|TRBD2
ASSSPGLAWADTQY
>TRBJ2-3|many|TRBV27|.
ASSRRTSRTDTQY
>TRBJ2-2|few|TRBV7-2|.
ASSSQKDGELF
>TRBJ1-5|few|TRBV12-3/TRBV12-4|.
ASSPTRQFSNQPQH
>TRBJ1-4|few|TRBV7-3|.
ASSPGWGVTNEKLF
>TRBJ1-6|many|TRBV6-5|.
ASKTFGRVNSPLH
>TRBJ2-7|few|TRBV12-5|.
ASGLYSDYEQY
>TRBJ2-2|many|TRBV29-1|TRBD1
SVQGGTGITGELF
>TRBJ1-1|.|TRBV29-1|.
SVADTEAF
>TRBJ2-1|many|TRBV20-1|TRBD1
SARTQGAYNEQF
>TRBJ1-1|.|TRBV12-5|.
ASGLTENTEAF
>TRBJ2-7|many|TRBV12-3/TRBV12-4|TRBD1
ASRPRTGTYEQY
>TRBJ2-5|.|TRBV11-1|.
ASSSAGTALQETQY
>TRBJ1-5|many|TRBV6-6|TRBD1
AEAETGNDSNQPQH
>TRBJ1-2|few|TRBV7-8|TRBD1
ASSSHRGANYGYT
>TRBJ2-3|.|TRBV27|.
ASSLGVGTDTQY
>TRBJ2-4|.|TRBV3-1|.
ASSPQTQLAKNIQY
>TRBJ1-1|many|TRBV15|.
ATSGSTANTEAF
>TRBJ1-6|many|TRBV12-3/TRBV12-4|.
ASSFQGGRSPLH
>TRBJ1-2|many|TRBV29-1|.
SVVIPHKNYGYT
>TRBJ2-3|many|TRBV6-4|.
ASRQTGTDTQY
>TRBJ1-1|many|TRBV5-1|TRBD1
ASSSAGGTGTEAF
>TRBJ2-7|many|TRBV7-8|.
ASSPIIQTGMGYREQY
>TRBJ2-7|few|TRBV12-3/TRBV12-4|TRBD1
ASTPDRSEYEQY
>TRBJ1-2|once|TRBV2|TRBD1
ASSITTGAVYT
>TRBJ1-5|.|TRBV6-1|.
ASRGTLVSNQPQH
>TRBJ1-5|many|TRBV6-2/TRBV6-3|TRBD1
ASSPTGVSNQPQH
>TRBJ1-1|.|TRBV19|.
ASSWARNTEAF
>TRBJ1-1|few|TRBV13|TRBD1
ASTKYRGNTEAF